A single sample gave rise to the 21 T cell receptor beta chains below, sequenced in a study of blood T cell repertoires in COVID-19. Produced via immunoSEQ multiplex PCR; TCRdb's table is partial and in-frame only. The table records about 120,000 clones, 85% of them present only once. The material sequenced was peripheral blood. These receptors came from a man older than 75 with acute or convalescent COVID-19.

This clone occurred a few times. The rearrangement links TRBV27 to TRBJ1-1, with D possibly matching TRBD1 (5 bases). This CDR3 contains 14 residues. Germline loops: CDR1 MNHEY, CDR2 SMNVEV (reference sequence). The ends were cut back, 5 bases at V and 9 bases at J, with 19 bases in the middle. CDR3: CASSIRDSTTKAFF. The CDR3 DNA follows: TGTGCCAGCAGTATACGAGACAGTACTACCAAAGCTTTCTTT.

The chain carries TRBV5-6 and TRBJ2-5; D is ambiguous. In germline, CDR1 is SGHDT, CDR2 YYEEEE. The CDR3 loop spans 16 amino acids. The V end lost 4 bases, the J end lost 3 bases, and 19 bases lay between the germline ends. The DNA of the CDR3 is TGTGCCAGCAGCCCCTTTGGCCAGGCCAAAAAAGAGACCCAGTACTTC. It specifies CASSPFGQAKKETQYF.

The rearrangement links TRBV7-2 to TRBJ2-3; 13 positions agree with TRBD2. The CDR3 runs 16 residues. Germline values: CDR1 SGHTA, CDR2 FQGNSA. Trimming removed 5 bases from V and 6 bases from J; junction bases left unmatched: 8. As DNA, the CDR3 is TGTGCCAGCAGCCCCCGGACTAGCGGGAGAAGGGATACGCAGTATTTT. The encoded protein is CASSPRTSGRRDTQYF.

Points on this clone: Other DNA sequences from this sample encode an identical CDR3 as well. The chain is built from TRBV6-5 and TRBJ1-1; weak D call: TRBD1 (5 bases). Trimming cost V 9 bases and J 2 bases, with 10 bases left between them. CDR3 size: 12 residues. Germline loops: CDR1 MNHEY, CDR2 SVGAGI. The CDR3 DNA is TGTGCCAGTACCAGGGTAAACACTGAAGCTTTCTTT. This encodes CASTRVNTEAFF.

Details on this clone: At the DNA level, this CDR3 is encoded by other sequences in the same sample as well. The chain carries TRBV5-1 and TRBJ1-3, with 7 bases lining up with TRBD1. Germline V gene lookup returns CDR1 SGHRS and CDR2 YFSETQ. The CDR3 consists of 14 residues. V was clipped by 1 base and J by 4 bases; unmatched bases: 2. CDR3 amino acids: CASSLTGEGNTIYF. DNA of the CDR3: TGCGCCAGCAGCTTGACAGGGGAAGGAAACACCATATATTTT.

This clone was seen a single time. The chain recombines TRBV9 with TRBJ2-5; a weak D match, TRBD1 (6 bases). Trimming stripped 3 bases from V and 2 bases from J, with 11 bases between. The CDR3 runs 14 residues. Germline CDR1 SGDLS, CDR2 YYNGEE. CDR3 protein: CASSATGIQETQYF. CDR3 in DNA: TGTGCCAGCAGCGCCACAGGGATACAAGAGACCCAGTACTTC.

A single count supports this clone. The chain links TRBV10-3 to TRBJ2-7, with a weak D call TRBD1 (5 bases). Trimming pared 7 bases from V and 0 bases from J, leaving 16 bases between. Germline V gives CDR1 ENHRY, CDR2 SYGVKD. The CDR3 has 15 amino acids. In DNA, the CDR3 is TGTGCCATCATGGGGCCTGGCAGGGACTCCTACGAGCAGTACTTC. This sequence encodes CAIMGPGRDSYEQYF.

The rearrangement joins TRBV19 to TRBJ1-2; D ambiguous. Deletions cut 9 bases from V and 4 bases from J, with 18 bases between. The CDR3 is made up of 14 amino acids. Germline assignment: CDR1 LNHDA and CDR2 SQIVND (reference sequence). The CDR3 region is CASREELVAYGYTF. The CDR3, as DNA: TGTGCCAGCCGAGAGGAGCTGGTGGCCTATGGCTACACCTTC.

The chain couples TRBV5-4 to TRBJ1-6, with 12 bases matching TRBD1. The length of the CDR3 is 14 residues. Losses at the gene ends were 3 bases for V and 14 bases for J; bases not matched to a gene: 6. The germline V gene has CDR1 SGHNT and CDR2 YYREEE (reference sequence). The CDR3 bases are TGTGCCAGCAGCTCCGGGACAGGGGGCAGTTCCCTCCACTTT. This gives the protein CASSSGTGGSSLHF.

CDR3 amino acids: CASSSTSGSPETQYF. In DNA, the CDR3 is TGCGCCAGCAGCTCAACTAGCGGGAGCCCCGAGACCCAGTACTTC. This chain uses TRBV5-1 with TRBJ2-5, with 11 bases that match TRBD2. J lost 5 bases, V lost 3 bases, and 6 bases had no gene match. CDR1 is SGHRS, CDR2 YFSETQ, per germline. The CDR3 totals 15 residues.

This chain links TRBV4-1 with TRBJ1-5; 8 bases line up with TRBD1. CDR3 length: 14 amino acids. Germline CDR1 reads MGHRA; CDR2 reads YSYEKL. J gave up 5 bases and V 3 bases, and 3 bases lay outside the gene matches. CDR3 bases: TGCGCCAGCAGCCACCCAGGGGGCGATCAGCCCCAGCATTTT. Translation: CASSHPGGDQPQHF.

The rearrangement joins TRBV7-2 to TRBJ1-3, with unresolved D. CDR1 and CDR2 (germline): SGHTA, FQGNSA. Trimming left V 1 base short and J 9 bases short, with 16 bases between. CDR3 length equals 15 residues. CDR3 protein: CASSLGSVLRTTIYF. The CDR3 DNA sequence: TGTGCCAGCAGCTTAGGGTCCGTCCTAAGAACCACCATATATTTT.

The V gene is TRBV24-1, the J gene TRBJ2-5, with TRBD2 matching 10 bases. Trimming cost V 4 bases and J 4 bases; bases outside gene matches: 5. Per germline, CDR1 KGHDR and CDR2 SFDVKD. CDR3 length equals 15 residues. CDR3 bases: TGTGCCACCAGTGAGACACTAGCGGGAAGAGAGACCCAGTACTTC. The encoded protein is CATSETLAGRETQYF.

This clone was counted only a few times. The V gene is TRBV6-2 or TRBV6-3, the J gene TRBJ1-2; TRBD1 aligns across 9 bases. This CDR3 contains 12 residues. Germline values: CDR1 MNHEY, CDR2 SVGEGT. V trimming: 4 bases; J trimming: 8 bases; junction bases outside the gene matches: 2. The CDR3: CASSSTGGGYTF. The CDR3 nucleotides are TGTGCCAGCAGTTCGACAGGGGGAGGCTACACCTTC.

This clone has just one count. V gene TRBV7-9 combines with J gene TRBJ2-7, with D uncertain. CDR1 and CDR2 from the germline V gene are SEHNR and FQNEAQ (reference sequence). There are 14 residues in the CDR3. Trimming took 1 base from V and 5 from J, leaving 12 bases between them. CDR3 DNA: TGTGCCAGCAGCTTAGAAGCTTTAGCCCACGAGCAGTACTTC. This sequence encodes CASSLEALAHEQYF. Full variable domain (missing parts from reference TRBV7-9 and TRBJ2-7): DTGVSQNPRHKITKRGQNVTFRCDPISEHNRLYWYRQTLGQGPEFLTYFQNEAQLEKSRLLSDRFSAERPKGSFSTLEIQRTEQGDSAMYLCASSLEALAHEQYFGPGTRLTVT.

This rearrangement joins TRBV3-1 (or the pseudogene TRBV3-2) to TRBJ2-7; 8 bases are a match to TRBD2. The CDR3 sequence is 16 residues long. From germline, CDR1 is LGHDT and CDR2 YNNKEL (reference sequence). Trimming cost V 2 bases and J 3 bases; bases outside gene matches: 9. In DNA, the CDR3 is TGTGCCAGCAGCCAAACCATGGGCGGGAGGCGCTACGAGCAGTACTTC. It specifies CASSQTMGGRRYEQYF.

V is TRBV19 and J is TRBJ1-1, with unresolved D. CDR1 LNHDA and CDR2 SQIVND come from the germline V gene (reference sequence). The V end was cut by 3 bases, the J end by 4 bases, with 12 bases between. The CDR3 loop spans 14 amino acids. CDR3 coding DNA: TGTGCCAGTAGTATGGGCGGGAATCCCACTGAAGCTTTCTTT. This gives the protein CASSMGGNPTEAFF.

In this sample, this clone turned up once. V usage is TRBV7-6 and J usage is TRBJ1-4, with TRBD1 matching 7 bases. V was clipped by 5 bases and J by 3 bases; unmatched bases: 9. Germline lookup yields CDR1 SGHVS and CDR2 FNYEAQ. The CDR3 loop spans 16 amino acids. The CDR3 sequence is CASSTRDRVPNEKLFF. CDR3 bases: TGTGCCAGCAGCACCCGCGACAGGGTCCCTAATGAAAAACTGTTTTTT. Combining the CDR3 with reference TRBV7-6 and TRBJ1-4 gives the whole variable domain GAGVSQSPRYKVTKRGQDVALRCDPISGHVSLYWYRQALGQGPEFLTYFNYEAQQDKSGLPNDRFSAERPEGSISTLTIQRTEQRDSAMYRCASSTRDRVPNEKLFFGSGTQLSVL.

The CDR3: CASSQAQDLRYNEQFF. CDR3 DNA sequence: TGCGCCAGCAGCCAAGCCCAGGACTTGAGATACAATGAGCAGTTCTTC. The chain uses TRBV4-3 and TRBJ2-1; tentatively, D is TRBD2 (5 bases). Looked up from germline, CDR1 is LGHNA and CDR2 is YSLEER. V shed 1 base and J shed 4 bases, with 14 bases lying between them. This CDR3 comprises 16 residues.

The gene calls are TRBV18 and TRBJ2-1, with D possibly TRBD2 on 6 matching bases. This CDR3 region has 17 residues. Germline V CDR1 and CDR2: KGHSH, LQKENI. Between the trimmed V and J ends, which lost 3 bases and 8 bases, there was a span of 23 bases. CDR3 protein: CASSPPLARQGIDEQFF. The DNA for the CDR3 is TGTGCCAGCTCACCGCCGCTAGCGAGGCAAGGTATCGATGAGCAGTTCTTC. Full variable domain (remainder filled in from reference TRBV18 and TRBJ2-1): NAGVMQNPRHLVRRRGQEARLRCSPMKGHSHVYWYRQLPEEGLKFMVYLQKENIIDESGMPKERFSAEFPKEGPSILRIQQVVRGDSAAYFCASSPPLARQGIDEQFFGPGTRLTVL.

The rearrangement joins TRBV4-1 to TRBJ1-1; D perhaps matches TRBD1 (5 bases). CDR1 and CDR2 from the germline V gene are MGHRA and YSYEKL. The CDR3 totals 16 residues. With 3 bases removed from V and 4 bases from J, the gap between germline ends came to 18 bases. For the CDR3, the DNA is TGCGCCAGCAGCCAGGAGTCCCTCAGGGTAGGCACTGAAGCTTTCTTT. Translated, it gives CASSQESLRVGTEAFF.